The rows below give T cell receptor beta chains drawn from one sample of a study of cytomegalovirus exposure and HLA in healthy donors. The table came from immunoSEQ multiplex PCR; TCRdb's copy has only in-frame clones and leaves some out. The data hold 85,000 to 100,000 clones, with around 76% observed a single time. The sample consisted of PBMCs. Receptors originate from a man aged 35-49 years in good health and CMV-seropositive. CDR3s include the opening cysteine and the closing phenylalanine or tryptophan. Only part of the rows carry a size: once, few, many, or a class if the clone is expanded.

cdr3_aa: CASSEGANTEAFF; clone_size: .; j_call: TRBJ1-1; v_call: TRBV7-9
cdr3_aa: CASKIRDSSYEQYF; clone_size: few; j_call: TRBJ2-7; v_call: TRBV2
cdr3_aa: CASSFRVTGSETEAFF; clone_size: .; j_call: TRBJ1-1; v_call: TRBV6-5
cdr3_aa: CATSREIQGRAETQYF; clone_size: .; j_call: TRBJ2-5; v_call: TRBV15
cdr3_aa: CASSVGDSQYEQYF; clone_size: .; j_call: TRBJ2-7; v_call: TRBV9
cdr3_aa: CASSISRQSNSPLHF; clone_size: once; j_call: TRBJ1-6; v_call: TRBV19
cdr3_aa: CSVVRDRGLDEQYF; clone_size: .; j_call: TRBJ2-7; v_call: TRBV29-1
cdr3_aa: CASSRPGTGAETYEQYF; clone_size: .; j_call: TRBJ2-7; v_call: TRBV19
cdr3_aa: CASSESLADEQFF; clone_size: .; j_call: TRBJ2-1; v_call: TRBV2
cdr3_aa: CASGAGMGRTEAFF; clone_size: .; j_call: TRBJ1-1; v_call: TRBV12-5
cdr3_aa: CASSRTGGGLRETQYF; clone_size: .; j_call: TRBJ2-5; v_call: TRBV14
cdr3_aa: CASSKRGGDTAYEQYF; clone_size: .; j_call: TRBJ2-7; v_call: TRBV6-6
cdr3_aa: CSVLSQQETQYF; clone_size: .; j_call: TRBJ2-5; v_call: TRBV29-1
cdr3_aa: CASTAGQGAYEQYF; clone_size: .; j_call: TRBJ2-7; v_call: TRBV19
cdr3_aa: CASSFWASSGFQETQYF; clone_size: .; j_call: TRBJ2-5; v_call: TRBV28
cdr3_aa: CASRAYRQASTDTQYF; clone_size: .; j_call: TRBJ2-3; v_call: TRBV6-6
cdr3_aa: CASSDRGHEQYF; clone_size: .; j_call: .; v_call: TRBV6-5
cdr3_aa: CASTRDSNQPQHF; clone_size: .; j_call: TRBJ1-5; v_call: TRBV28
cdr3_aa: CASSPRSGGTLYNEQFF; clone_size: .; j_call: TRBJ2-1; v_call: TRBV7-8
cdr3_aa: CASSSRLSYNEQFF; clone_size: .; j_call: TRBJ2-1; v_call: TRBV25-1
cdr3_aa: CASSLVGAREQYF; clone_size: .; j_call: .; v_call: TRBV7-6
cdr3_aa: CASSVGSVVMETQYF; clone_size: .; j_call: TRBJ2-5; v_call: TRBV9
cdr3_aa: CASKTGVINYGYTF; clone_size: .; j_call: TRBJ1-2; v_call: TRBV2
cdr3_aa: CASSFQGQNTGELFF; clone_size: few; j_call: TRBJ2-2; v_call: TRBV7-9
cdr3_aa: CSVEGGRGSYNEQFF; clone_size: .; j_call: TRBJ2-1; v_call: TRBV29-1
cdr3_aa: CASSSLLGSSVSEQYF; clone_size: .; j_call: TRBJ2-7; v_call: TRBV5-5
cdr3_aa: CASSFGGRQGQGYTF; clone_size: .; j_call: TRBJ1-2; v_call: TRBV7-2
cdr3_aa: CASNDFTGYQPQHF; clone_size: .; j_call: TRBJ1-5; v_call: TRBV19
cdr3_aa: CASRPSGLGLGTSGRAAYNEQFF; clone_size: few; j_call: TRBJ2-1; v_call: TRBV27
cdr3_aa: CASSDPDSSNEQFF; clone_size: .; j_call: TRBJ2-1; v_call: TRBV10-1
cdr3_aa: CASSSNAGRGYEQYF; clone_size: .; j_call: TRBJ2-7; v_call: TRBV7-9